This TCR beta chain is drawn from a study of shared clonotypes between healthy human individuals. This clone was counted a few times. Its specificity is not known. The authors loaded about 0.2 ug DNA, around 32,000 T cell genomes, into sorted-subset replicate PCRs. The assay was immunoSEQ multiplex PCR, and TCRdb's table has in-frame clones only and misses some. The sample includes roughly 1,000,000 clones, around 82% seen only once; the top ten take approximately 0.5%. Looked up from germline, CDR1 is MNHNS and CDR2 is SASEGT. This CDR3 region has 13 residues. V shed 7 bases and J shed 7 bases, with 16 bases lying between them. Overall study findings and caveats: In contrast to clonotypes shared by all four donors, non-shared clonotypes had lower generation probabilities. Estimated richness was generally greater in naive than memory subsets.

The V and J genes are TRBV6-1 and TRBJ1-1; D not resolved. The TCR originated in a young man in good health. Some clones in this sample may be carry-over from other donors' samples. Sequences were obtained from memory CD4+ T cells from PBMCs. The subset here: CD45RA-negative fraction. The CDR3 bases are TGTGCCAGCAAGTCGACCTCACCCTTTGAAGCTTTCTTT. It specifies CASKSTSPFEAFF.